The clone carrying this T cell receptor beta chain appeared many times. Its antigen is still unknown. The patients chosen for sequencing had shown expansion of CD8+CD57+ cells (detected by flow cytometry). Patients uniformly had severe acquired aplastic anemia. The V gene's germline CDR1 is SGHRS and CDR2 YFSETQ. The CDR3 spans 14 residues. V dropped 4 bases and J dropped 4; count of bases not matched to a gene: 5. The data stem from a study of CD8+CD57+ T cells in acquired aplastic anemia. Overall study: Across the sorted CD4+ and CD8+ cells, DNA amounts averaged roughly 3 ug.

General study results and limits: Overlap between patients and controls comprised about 30 CD8+ CDR3 sequences. With respect to CD8+ Simpson's diversity, patients and controls did not differ significantly.

CDR3 and TCR beta VDJ profiling relied on genomic DNA as the template. One entry per CDR3 protein results from TCRdb running MiXCR on the reads. The sample has 150,000 or so distinct CDR3 sequences, around 47% seen once; the top ten hold 3.2%. The chain combines TRBV5-1 with TRBJ2-5, with TRBD1 matching 9 bases. What was sequenced was sorted CD4+, CD8+, or CD8+CD57+ T cells (not recorded which) from PBMCs. The receptor was isolated from a human donor with aplastic anemia. CDR3 in amino acids: CASSGGTGLETQYF. Here the CDR3 DNA reads TGCGCCAGCAGCGGGGGGACAGGGCTAGAGACCCAGTACTTC.